Following are 18 T cell receptor beta chains from one sample sequenced in a study of T cell repertoires in cytomegalovirus infection. TCRdb re-called the reads through MiXCR, storing one row per CDR3 protein. The table has about 570,000 distinct CDR3 sequences, almost 40% seen once. Antigens of these TCRs are unknown. The sample in question was cultured PBMCs, obtained from culture after CMV antigen stimulation. The source is a human donor in good health (CMV status not recorded). Some clones in this sample may be carry-over from other donors' samples.

The genes are TRBV5-1 and TRBJ2-2; 8 nucleotides align to TRBD1. This CDR3 is 16 amino acids long. Germline loops: CDR1 SGHRS, CDR2 YFSETQ. After removal of 2 bases from V and 4 bases from J, the junction contained 7 bases not matched to a gene. The CDR3 DNA sequence: TGCGCCAGCAGCTTTCGGGCAGGGGGCAGCACCGGGGAGCTGTTTTTT. Translation gives CASSFRAGGSTGELFF.

There are a few counts of this clonotype. The gene calls are TRBV12-3 or TRBV12-4 and TRBJ2-1; 8 nucleotides line up with TRBD1. V shed 5 bases and J 0 bases; nucleotides not matched to a gene: 12. CDR3 size: 18 residues. DNA for the CDR3: TGTGCCAGCAGTCCCACGATTCAGGGGGCTTTCTCCTACAATGAGCAGTTCTTC. Translation gives CASSPTIQGAFSYNEQFF.

J is TRBJ2-3 and V is TRBV2; perhaps TRBD1 as D (5 bases). V was clipped by 7 bases and J by 2 bases, with 13 bases between them. This CDR3 comprises 14 residues. The germline CDR1 and CDR2 sequences are SNHLY and FYNNEI. CDR3 coding DNA: TGTGCCAGCAAGGACACCGGTCACACAGATACGCAGTATTTT. This translates into CASKDTGHTDTQYF.

This clonotype has ten or more counts. The chain links TRBV7-6 to TRBJ2-1; no reliable D call. The CDR3 has 13 residues. Germline V gene data show CDR1 as SGHVS and CDR2 as FNYEAQ. The ends were cut back, 5 bases at V and 4 bases at J, with 9 bases in the middle. This CDR3 reads CASSPPGYNEQFF. CDR3 DNA sequence: TGTGCCAGCAGCCCTCCCGGTTACAATGAGCAGTTCTTC.

The chain has TRBV7-9 and TRBJ1-6, with D possibly TRBD1 on 5 matching bases. V lost 1 base and J 7 bases, leaving 17 bases between the germline ends. The CDR3 length is 17 residues. Germline V gives CDR1 SEHNR, CDR2 FQNEAQ (reference sequence). As DNA, the CDR3 is TGTGCCAGCAGCTTAGGTGATGTCGGGGGATACAATTCACCCCTCCACTTT. It yields the protein CASSLGDVGGYNSPLHF.

CDR3 loop: CASSLRGNGNEQFF. The CDR3 DNA sequence: TGTGCCAGCAGCTTACGGGGGAACGGGAATGAGCAGTTCTTC. The chain combines TRBV11-3 with TRBJ2-1; a weak D match, TRBD2 (6 bases). The CDR3 is 14 amino acids. The germline gives CDR1 SGHNT, CDR2 YENEEA. V lost 2 bases and J 7 bases, leaving 12 bases between the germline ends.

This clonotype was observed a few times. The chain couples TRBV28 to TRBJ1-4; possibly TRBD1 for D (5 bases). The CDR3 spans 15 residues. Trimming stripped 1 base from V and 8 bases from J, with 14 bases between. The germline CDR1 and CDR2 sequences are MDHEN and SYDVKM. The CDR3 DNA reads TGTGCCAGCAGTTTATCAGGCAGGGTAGGAGAAAAACTGTTTTTT. This sequence encodes CASSLSGRVGEKLFF.

This rearrangement joins TRBV20-1 to TRBJ2-7; D call uncertain. The V end lost 2 bases, the J end lost 2 bases, and 16 bases lay between the germline ends. Germline values: CDR1 DFQATT, CDR2 SNEGSKA (reference sequence). This CDR3 comprises 15 residues. Here the CDR3 DNA reads TGCAGTGCTAGATCTTGGGTAGACCAGACCTACGAGCAGTACTTC. Protein product: CSARSWVDQTYEQYF.

This clonotype appeared once. This chain joins TRBV7-2 and TRBJ1-3; D unresolved. Germline V gene sequence: CDR1 SGHTA, CDR2 FQGNSA. Trimming took off 1 base at V and 4 bases at J, with 11 bases between the two ends. The length of the CDR3 is 15 residues. The CDR3 region is CASSLVVGGGNTIYF. The CDR3 DNA is TGTGCCAGCAGCTTAGTAGTTGGCGGCGGAAACACCATATATTTT. Looking up the rest from reference TRBV7-2 and TRBJ1-3 gives the full variable domain: GAGVSQSPSNKVTEKGKDVELRCDPISGHTALYWYRQSLGQGLEFLIYFQGNSAPDKSGLPSDRFSAERTGGSVSTLTIQRTQQEDSAVYLCASSLVVGGGNTIYFGEGSWLTVV.

The V gene is TRBV27, the J gene TRBJ2-7; D is undetermined. V was cut by 3 bases and J by 3 bases, with 9 bases left in between. This CDR3 has 13 residues. Looked up from germline, CDR1 is MNHEY and CDR2 is SMNVEV (reference sequence). CDR3 DNA: TGTGCCAGCAGTTTGTTACAAATCTACGAGCAGTACTTC. It encodes CASSLLQIYEQYF.

CDR3 region: CASSRPGAPREQYF. As DNA, the CDR3 is TGTGCCAGCAGCCGTCCGGGAGCTCCTCGCGAGCAGTACTTC. The chain is built from TRBV7-8 and TRBJ2-7, with D maybe TRBD2 (6 bases). The CDR3 contains 14 residues. CDR1 SGHVS and CDR2 FQNEAQ come from the germline V gene. Trimming stripped 5 bases from V and 6 bases from J, with 17 bases between.

The CDR3 DNA sequence: TGTGCCAGCAGTCGAAGGGACAGGGACAATGAGCAGTTCTTC. Protein product: CASSRRDRDNEQFF. The chain links TRBV12-3 or TRBV12-4 to TRBJ2-1; TRBD1 agrees at 9 bases. The trim removed 5 bases at V and 5 bases at J, leaving 4 bases unmatched. This CDR3 contains 14 residues.

This clonotype was detected ten times or more. The chain recombines TRBV7-2 with TRBJ2-7; 9 bases are shared with TRBD2. Per the germline V gene, CDR1 is SGHTA and CDR2 is FQGNSA. The CDR3 is 18 amino acids. The V segment lost 5 bases and the J segment 2 bases; nucleotides outside the gene matches: 16. Here the CDR3 reads CASSRLISQREVPYEQYF. As DNA, the CDR3 is TGTGCCAGCAGCCGCCTTATCTCGCAGCGGGAGGTCCCCTACGAGCAGTACTTC.

The rearrangement uses TRBV10-3 and TRBJ2-7; weak D call: TRBD1 (6 bases). The CDR3 is 15 residues long. V gave up 4 bases and J gave up 2 bases, with 15 bases separating them. CDR1 ENHRY and CDR2 SYGVKD come from the germline V gene. This chain's CDR3 is CAISGSGQLAYEQYF. CDR3 nucleotide sequence: TGTGCCATCAGTGGTTCAGGACAGTTAGCCTACGAGCAGTACTTC.

The V and J genes are TRBV20-1 and TRBJ2-5, with no clear D. V gave up 4 bases and J gave up 2 bases, with 8 bases separating them. This CDR3 has 12 amino acids. Germline CDR1 reads DFQATT; CDR2 reads SNEGSKA (reference sequence). The CDR3 protein is CSAKLAQETQYF. The DNA of the CDR3 is TGCAGTGCTAAGTTAGCTCAAGAGACCCAGTACTTC.

V usage is TRBV20-1 and J usage is TRBJ1-2; D is possibly TRBD1 (6 bases). CDR3 length: 11 amino acids. V lost 3 bases and J 7 bases, leaving 9 bases between the germline ends. CDR1 is DFQATT, CDR2 SNEGSKA, per germline (reference sequence). The CDR3 spells CSARGAGGYTF. The CDR3, as DNA: TGCAGTGCTAGGGGGGCGGGTGGCTACACCTTC.

This clonotype was seen only a few times. J is TRBJ1-1 and V is TRBV10-3, with 10 bases fitting TRBD1. The germline CDR1 and CDR2 sequences are ENHRY and SYGVKD. V shed 6 bases and J 3 bases; nucleotides not matched to a gene: 4. The CDR3 has 14 amino acids. CDR3 residues: CAIRPGQGDTEAFF. For the CDR3, the DNA is TGTGCCATCAGACCCGGACAGGGGGACACTGAAGCTTTCTTT.

This clonotype was detected ten times or more. CDR3 loop: CASSLGRAGNTEAFF. CDR3 coding DNA: TGTGCCAGCAGCTTAGGACGCGCAGGGAACACTGAAGCTTTCTTT. The rearrangement uses TRBV7-6 and TRBJ1-1, with D unresolved. Trimming removed 1 base at V and 1 base at J, with 10 bases between. The CDR3 consists of 15 residues. Germline CDR1 SGHVS, CDR2 FNYEAQ.